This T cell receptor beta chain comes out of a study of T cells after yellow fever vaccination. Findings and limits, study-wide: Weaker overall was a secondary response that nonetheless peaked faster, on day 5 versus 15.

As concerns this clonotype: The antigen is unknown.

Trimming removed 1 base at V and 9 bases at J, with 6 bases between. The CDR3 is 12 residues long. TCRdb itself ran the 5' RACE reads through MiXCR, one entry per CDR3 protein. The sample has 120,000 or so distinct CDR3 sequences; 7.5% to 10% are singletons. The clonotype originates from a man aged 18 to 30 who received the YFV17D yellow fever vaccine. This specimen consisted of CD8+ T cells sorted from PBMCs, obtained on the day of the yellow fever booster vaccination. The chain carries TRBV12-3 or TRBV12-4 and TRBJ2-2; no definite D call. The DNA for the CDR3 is TGTGCCAGCAGTTTAGATCACCGGGAGCTGTTTTTT. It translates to CASSLDHRELFF.